The 27 T cell receptor beta chains below come from one sample, sequenced in a study of immune reconstitution after stem cell transplant in scleroderma. TCRdb re-analysed the RT-PCR reads in MiXCR, keeping a single row per CDR3 protein. The data show 1,500 to 2,000 distinct CDR3 sequences, around 7% seen once. The biological material was taken before or after autologous hematopoietic stem cell transplantation (not recorded which). The receptor source for this set is a male donor with systemic sclerosis.

This clonotype was recorded many times. The V and J genes are TRBV20-1 and TRBJ2-3; 7 bases match TRBD2. V was clipped by 0 bases and J by 2 bases; unmatched bases: 8. The CDR3 loop spans 16 amino acids. From germline, CDR1 is DFQATT and CDR2 SNEGSKA (reference sequence). The CDR3 DNA follows: TGCAGTGCTAGAGATTCCGGGGAGGGAGCCACAGATACGCAGTATTTT. Amino acid sequence: CSARDSGEGATDTQYF.

This clonotype rates as medium-sized. The chain is built from TRBV7-2 and TRBJ1-5, with a tentative D call TRBD1 (5 bases). V dropped 5 bases and J dropped 4 bases, with 9 bases sitting between them. This CDR3 has 13 residues. Germline CDR1 SGHTA, CDR2 FQGNSA. This CDR3 is CASSRDVNQPQHF. CDR3 DNA sequence: TGTGCCAGCAGCCGGGACGTAAATCAGCCCCAGCATTTT.

Details on this clonotype: It may be a read error: a sequence one base away is much more abundant. As the CDR3 is not closed by the conserved phenylalanine or tryptophan, this likely results from a read error. V usage is TRBV4-2 and J usage is TRBJ2-1, with 9 bases matching TRBD2. The J segment lost 6 bases and the V segment lost 0 bases, leaving 9 bases of the junction unmatched. The length of the CDR3 is 17 residues. CDR1 is LGHNA, CDR2 YNFKEQ, per germline. The CDR3, as DNA: TGTGCCAGCAGCCAAGATCCCCTGAGCGGGGGGTTCAATGAGCAGTTCTGC. It translates to CASSQDPLSGGFNEQFC.

In its sample, this clonotype is medium-sized. The V gene is TRBV7-6, the J gene TRBJ2-2; D might be TRBD1 or TRBD2, each matching 5 bases. V was pared by 7 bases and J by 4 bases, with 10 bases between. The CDR3 extends over 13 amino acids. CDR1 and CDR2 (germline): SGHVS, FNYEAQ. CDR3 DNA: TGTGCCAGCACCTCCGGGGCCACCGGGGAGCTGTTTTTT. This sequence encodes CASTSGATGELFF.

This clonotype is medium-sized by share. CDR3 sequence reads: CSASQALTNEKLFF. Here the CDR3 DNA reads TGCAGTGCTTCTCAAGCTTTAACTAATGAAAAACTGTTTTTT. The chain carries TRBV20-1 and TRBJ1-4; D is ambiguous. The V gene's germline CDR1 is DFQATT and CDR2 SNEGSKA (reference sequence). The length of the CDR3 is 14 residues. V was cut by 5 bases and J by 1 base, with 11 bases left in between.

By sample fraction, this clonotype is medium-sized. This chain uses TRBV10-3 with TRBJ2-2; D might be TRBD2 (8 bases). Germline V CDR1 and CDR2: ENHRY, SYGVKD. CDR3 length: 16 residues. V was clipped by 9 bases and J by 7 bases, with 24 bases between them. The CDR3 DNA reads as TGTGCCATGGGACCCCGCGGGGGGACAGACGGCGGGGAGCTGTTTTTT. Amino acids: CAMGPRGGTDGGELFF.

This clonotype is large (0.1 to 1%) in the sample. V usage is TRBV2 and J usage is TRBJ1-2; D uncertain. The length of the CDR3 is 12 residues. The germline V and J ends were trimmed by 7 bases and 4 bases, with 10 bases remaining between them. The germline V gene encodes CDR1 SNHLY and CDR2 FYNNEI. CDR3 sequence: CASNSGIYGYTF. CDR3 DNA sequence: TGTGCCAGCAATTCGGGGATCTATGGCTACACCTTC.

Relative to its sample, this clonotype is medium-sized. The rearrangement joins TRBV20-1 to TRBJ1-4, with a weak D call TRBD1 (6 bases). The V and J ends lost 4 bases and 0 bases respectively, with 9 bases between them. The CDR3 extends over 14 amino acids. Germline CDR1 DFQATT, CDR2 SNEGSKA (reference sequence). The CDR3 here is CSATRQATNEKLFF. Written as DNA, the CDR3 is TGCAGTGCTACCAGACAGGCAACTAATGAAAAACTGTTTTTT.

A remark on this clonotype: Since a much larger clone is just one base distant, this may be a read error. The rearrangement uses TRBV5-5 and TRBJ2-3; maybe TRBD1 (5 bases). Germline lookup yields CDR1 SGHKS and CDR2 YYEKEE (reference sequence). This CDR3 spans 15 amino acids. CDR3 sequence reads: CANSLNVGVTDTQYF. CDR3 bases: TGTGCCAACAGCCTAAACGTAGGGGTCACAGATACGCAGTATTTT.

A few counts support this clonotype. The chain combines TRBV5-5 with TRBJ2-7; the D gene could be TRBD1 or TRBD2 (5 bases each). Germline-derived CDR1 and CDR2 are SGHKS and YYEKEE (reference sequence). The CDR3 has 16 amino acids. V lost 3 bases and J 0 bases, leaving 16 bases between the germline ends. The CDR3 DNA follows: TGTGCCAGCAGCTGGGAAGGGACCACGAGCTCCTACGAGCAGTACTTC. As protein: CASSWEGTTSSYEQYF. The complete variable domain, with remaining parts taken from reference TRBV5-5 and TRBJ2-7, reads DAGVTQSPTHLIKTRGQQVTLRCSPISGHKSVSWYQQVLGQGPQFIFQYYEKEERGRGNFPDRFSARQFPNYSSELNVNALLLGDSALYLCASSWEGTTSSYEQYFGPGTRLTVT.

This clonotype qualifies as medium-sized. This CDR3 is CASSVDAPTTSYNEQFF. The CDR3 bases are TGTGCCAGCAGCGTAGACGCACCAACTACCTCCTACAATGAGCAGTTCTTC. The chain is built from TRBV9 and TRBJ2-1; D remains ambiguous. Trimming shortened V by 0 bases and J by 0 bases, and 13 bases separated the two germline ends. Germline assignment: CDR1 SGDLS and CDR2 YYNGEE. The CDR3 has 17 amino acids.

In its sample, this clonotype ranks as medium-sized. DNA of the CDR3: TGTGCCAGCACAGGGGGCCAGGGCTACACCTTC. This translates into CASTGGQGYTF. The rearrangement links TRBV2 to TRBJ1-2, with TRBD1 matching 8 bases. The CDR3 has 11 residues. With V trimmed by 7 bases and J by 8 bases, 3 bases remained unmatched. The germline V gene encodes CDR1 SNHLY and CDR2 FYNNEI. Using reference TRBV2 and TRBJ1-2 for the parts outside the CDR3, the full variable domain is EPEVTQTPSHQVTQMGQEVILRCVPISNHLYFYWYRQILGQKVEFLVSFYNNEISEKSEIFDDQFSVERPDGSNFTLKIRSTKLEDSAMYFCASTGGQGYTFGSGTRLTVV.

On this clonotype itself: A single base separates this from a much larger clone, so it may be a read error. The rearrangement joins TRBV20-1 to TRBJ2-7; D not certain. The ends were cut back, 2 bases at V and 3 bases at J, with 8 bases in the middle. Germline lookup yields CDR1 DFQATT and CDR2 SNEGSKA (reference sequence). This CDR3 spans 12 amino acids. The CDR3 nucleotides are TGCAGTGCTAGATTCGACGGCTACGAGCAGTACTTC. It yields the protein CSARFDGYEQYF.

This clonotype occurred a few times. The gene calls are TRBV20-1 and TRBJ1-2; 7 nucleotides line up with TRBD1. CDR1 and CDR2 (germline): DFQATT, SNEGSKA (reference sequence). The CDR3 is made up of 13 amino acids. Written as DNA, the CDR3 is TGCACAGTGAAATTGGAGGGGGCGCAAGGCTACACCTTC. Translated: CTVKLEGAQGYTF.

The chain links TRBV9 to TRBJ2-5; D unclear. Trimming took off 2 bases at V and 1 base at J, with 9 bases between the two ends. Germline V CDR1 and CDR2: SGDLS, YYNGEE. The CDR3 consists of 14 residues. CDR3 nucleotide sequence: TGTGCCAGCAGCGTGTTCGCAGCCCAAGAGACCCAGTACTTC. As protein: CASSVFAAQETQYF.

By share, this clonotype counts as medium-sized. The chain is built from TRBV28 and TRBJ1-2, with a weak D call TRBD1 (5 bases). V was clipped by 3 bases and J by 6 bases, with 8 bases between them. The CDR3 spans 12 residues. Germline V gene data show CDR1 as MDHEN and CDR2 as SYDVKM. The CDR3 loop reads CASSLGVHGYTF. The CDR3 DNA sequence: TGTGCCAGCAGTTTGGGGGTCCATGGCTACACCTTC.

This clonotype is medium-sized within its sample. The chain uses TRBV27 and TRBJ2-7, with TRBD1 matching over 10 bases. V was clipped by 5 bases and J by 3 bases; unmatched bases: 4. Germline CDR1 is MNHEY and CDR2 is SMNVEV (reference sequence). The CDR3 extends over 14 amino acids. CDR3 coding DNA: TGTGCCAGCAGTCCTCGGGACAGGGGCTACGAGCAGTACTTC. As protein: CASSPRDRGYEQYF.

In this sample, this clonotype is medium-sized. The J gene is TRBJ2-2, the V gene TRBV20-1; TRBD1 might be the D (6 bases). V lost 6 bases and J lost 2, with 19 bases in between. Germline CDR1 and CDR2: DFQATT and SNEGSKA (reference sequence). The CDR3 runs 16 residues. DNA for the CDR3: TGCAGTGCGAAAGCCGCCGGGACACCTAACACCGGGGAGCTGTTTTTT. Residues: CSAKAAGTPNTGELFF.

By share, this clonotype counts as medium-sized. The chain has TRBV20-1 and TRBJ1-2; D is possibly TRBD1 (6 bases). The CDR3 loop spans 13 amino acids. Germline assignment: CDR1 DFQATT and CDR2 SNEGSKA (reference sequence). V shed 1 base and J shed 9 bases, with 15 bases lying between them. In nucleotides, the CDR3 is TGCAGTGCTAGAGGACAGGTGTCTGGGAGCTACACCTTC. It codes for CSARGQVSGSYTF.

By its share, this clonotype is medium-sized (0.01 to 0.1%). V usage is TRBV5-1 and J usage is TRBJ2-2, with 8 bases matching TRBD2. CDR3 length: 18 amino acids. Germline CDR1 is SGHRS and CDR2 is YFSETQ. V lost 0 bases and J lost 0; bases outside the gene matches: 7. DNA for the CDR3: TGCGCCAGCAGCTTGGGACCAAGCGGGGGAACGAACACCGGGGAGCTGTTTTTT. Its protein is CASSLGPSGGTNTGELFF.

This clonotype counts as large. V and J are TRBV2 and TRBJ2-7, with D perhaps TRBD2 (6 bases). CDR1 is SNHLY and CDR2 is FYNNEI in the germline V gene. There are 12 residues in the CDR3. The V and J ends lost 10 bases and 2 bases respectively, with 12 bases between them. This CDR3 is CAIRRGAYEQYF. Here the CDR3 DNA reads TGTGCCATTCGGCGGGGAGCCTACGAGCAGTACTTC.

Regarding this clonotype: A much larger clone is a single base away; this may be a read error. J is TRBJ1-2 and V is TRBV7-2; possible D gene TRBD1, 6 bases. Germline lookup yields CDR1 SGHTA and CDR2 FQGNSA. This CDR3 is built from 13 residues. Trimming left V 1 base short and J 5 bases short, with 8 bases between. CDR3 DNA sequence: TGTACCAGCAGCTTAGGGACAGAGTATGGCTACACCTTC. As protein: CTSSLGTEYGYTF.

By proportion, this clonotype is large. The chain carries TRBV7-9 and TRBJ2-2; D could derive from TRBD1 or TRBD2 (5 bases each). V lost 0 bases to trimming and J lost 0 bases, with 11 bases between them. This CDR3 is built from 17 residues. Germline V gene sequence: CDR1 SEHNR, CDR2 FQNEAQ (reference sequence). Here the CDR3 DNA reads TGTGCCAGCAGCTTAGCAACCGGGACCGCGAACACCGGGGAGCTGTTTTTT. Amino acids: CASSLATGTANTGELFF.

This chain joins TRBV18 and TRBJ2-1; D call uncertain. Deletions cut 3 bases from V and 3 bases from J, with 12 bases between. This CDR3 is 15 amino acids long. Germline V gives CDR1 KGHSH, CDR2 LQKENI. As DNA, the CDR3 is TGTGCCAGCTCACCCTCGTCCGCGGACTACAATGAGCAGTTCTTC. Translated: CASSPSSADYNEQFF.

In this sample, this clonotype is medium-sized. The gene calls are TRBV9 and TRBJ1-3; possibly TRBD1 for D (6 bases). Germline V gene data show CDR1 as SGDLS and CDR2 as YYNGEE. The CDR3 sequence is 13 residues long. Trimming pared 2 bases from V and 7 bases from J, leaving 10 bases between. The CDR3 reads CASSVEGGNTIYF. The CDR3 coding sequence is TGTGCCAGCAGCGTTGAGGGGGGCAACACCATATATTTT. The entire variable domain, with the rest obtained from reference TRBV9 and TRBJ1-3, is as follows: DSGVTQTPKHLITATGQRVTLRCSPRSGDLSVYWYQQSLDQGLQFLIQYYNGEERAKGNILERFSAQQFPDLHSELNLSSLELGDSALYFCASSVEGGNTIYFGEGSWLTVV.

By share, this clonotype counts as large. J is TRBJ2-2 and V is TRBV5-1; possibly TRBD1 or TRBD2 for D (5 bases each). Germline V lookup: CDR1 SGHRS, CDR2 YFSETQ. V was shortened by 4 bases and J by 1 base, with 11 bases between the two germline ends. The CDR3 runs 15 residues. The CDR3 region has the DNA TGCGCCAGCAGCCCGGGACCGCAGAACACCGGGGAGCTGTTTTTT. It encodes CASSPGPQNTGELFF.

This chain connects TRBV6-5 to TRBJ2-5; 8 positions agree with TRBD1. With 2 bases clipped from V and 2 bases from J, the junction kept 7 bases outside the gene matches. The V gene's germline CDR1 is MNHEY and CDR2 SVGAGI. CDR3 size: 16 residues. The CDR3 sequence: CASSYISDRAQETQYF. CDR3 sequence (DNA): TGTGCCAGCAGTTACATCTCGGACAGGGCACAAGAGACCCAGTACTTC.